This is a list of T cell receptor beta chains from one sample in a study of blood T cell repertoires in COVID-19. Repertoires were generated with immunoSEQ multiplex PCR, while TCRdb's copy carries only in-frame clones and drops some. The sample has approximately 49,000 clones, 80% to 85% seen once. Sample: peripheral blood. Receptors were obtained from a human donor with acute or convalescent COVID-19. The donor label of this sample is uncertain. The CDR3 runs from the conserved cysteine through the conserved F or W. A D gene is named only where the DNA matches it firmly. Rows give clone size only sometimes, using once, few, many, or a class for an expanded clone.

d_call,clone_size,v_call,j_call,cdr3_aa,cdr3_nt
.,.,TRBV28,TRBJ1-2,CASSDVYGYTF,TGTGCCAGCTCAGATGTCTATGGCTACACCTTC
.,.,TRBV6-2/TRBV6-3,TRBJ2-2,CASSLDSDANTGELFF,TGTGCCAGCAGTTTAGACAGCGATGCGAACACCGGGGAGCTGTTTTTT
TRBD2,.,TRBV4-2,TRBJ2-3,CASSQGLAGPADTQYF,TGTGCCAGCAGCCAAGGACTAGCGGGGCCCGCAGATACGCAGTATTTT
.,.,TRBV9,TRBJ2-1,CASSVEGTTGDEQFF,TGTGCCAGCAGCGTAGAGGGTACCACGGGGGATGAGCAGTTCTTC
.,.,TRBV27,TRBJ2-1,CASGTRSVNEQFF,TGTGCCAGCGGAACCCGGAGTGTAAATGAGCAGTTCTTC
TRBD1,.,TRBV18,TRBJ1-2,CASSPLRTGDGYTF,TGTGCCAGCTCACCACTTAGGACAGGTGATGGCTACACCTTC
TRBD2,.,TRBV9,TRBJ2-3,CASSVATTSGRRTDTQYF,TGTGCCAGCAGCGTAGCTACGACTAGCGGGAGACGGACAGATACGCAGTATTTT
TRBD1,.,TRBV6-2/TRBV6-3,TRBJ1-2,CASSGQGYGYTF,TGTGCCAGCAGCGGACAGGGCTATGGCTACACCTTC
TRBD1,.,TRBV28,TRBJ1-5,CASRLQGAQGQPQHF,TGTGCCAGCAGACTACAGGGGGCCCAAGGGCAGCCCCAGCATTTT
TRBD2,.,TRBV28,TRBJ2-7,CASSPHGEGSSYEQYF,TGTGCCAGCAGTCCCCACGGGGAGGGCTCGAGCTACGAGCAGTACTTC
TRBD1,once,TRBV5-1,TRBJ1-2,CASSKRTGDGYTF,TGCGCCAGCAGCAAACGGACAGGGGACGGCTACACCTTC
.,.,TRBV11-3,TRBJ2-7,CASSSSRGVAYEQYF,TGTGCCAGCAGCTCCTCCAGGGGGGTAGCCTACGAGCAGTACTTC
.,.,TRBV4-3,TRBJ2-7,CASSQEQGGYRTKYF,TGCGCCAGCAGCCAAGAACAGGGAGGGTACAGGACCAAGTACTTC
.,few,TRBV19,TRBJ2-7,CASSRSNHEQYF,TGTGCCAGTAGTAGATCTAACCACGAGCAGTACTTC
.,.,TRBV7-3,TRBJ2-2,CASSSQVNTGELFF,TGTGCCAGCAGCTCGCAGGTGAACACCGGGGAGCTGTTTTTT
TRBD1,.,TRBV6-6,TRBJ1-1,CASSGAGGTEAFF,TGTGCCAGCAGTGGGGCAGGGGGGACTGAAGCTTTCTTT